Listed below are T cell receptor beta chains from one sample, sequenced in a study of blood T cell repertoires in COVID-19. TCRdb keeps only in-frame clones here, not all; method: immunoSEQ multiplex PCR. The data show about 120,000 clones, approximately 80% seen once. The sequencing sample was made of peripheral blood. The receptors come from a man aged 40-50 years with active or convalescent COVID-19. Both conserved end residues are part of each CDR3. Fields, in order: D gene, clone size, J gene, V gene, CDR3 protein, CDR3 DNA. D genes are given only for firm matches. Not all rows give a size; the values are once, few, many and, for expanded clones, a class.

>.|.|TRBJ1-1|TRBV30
CAWSVLGIMNTEAFF
TGTGCCTGGAGTGTACTCGGGATTATGAACACTGAAGCTTTCTTT
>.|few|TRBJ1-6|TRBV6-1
CASSEWRSSYNSPLHF
TGTGCCAGCAGTGAATGGAGAAGCTCCTATAATTCACCCCTCCACTTT
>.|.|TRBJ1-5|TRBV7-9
CASSFGPASVRLPQHF
TGTGCCAGCAGTTTCGGCCCGGCCTCTGTGAGGCTGCCCCAGCATTTT
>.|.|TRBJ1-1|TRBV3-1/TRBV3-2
CASRESQVPEAFF
TGTGCCAGCAGAGAGAGCCAGGTCCCTGAAGCTTTCTTT
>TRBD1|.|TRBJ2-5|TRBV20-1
CSASPGQGKTQYF
TGCAGTGCTAGTCCGGGACAGGGGAAGACCCAGTACTTC
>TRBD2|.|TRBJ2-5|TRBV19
CASSPASGSGETQYF
TGTGCCAGTAGTCCCGCCAGCGGGAGTGGGGAGACCCAGTACTTC
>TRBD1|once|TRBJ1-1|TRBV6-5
CASSKGQINTEAFF
TGTGCCAGCAGCAAGGGACAGATTAACACTGAAGCTTTCTTT
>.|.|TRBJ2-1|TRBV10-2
CASGASEQFF
TGCGCCAGCGGGGCGAGTGAGCAGTTCTTC
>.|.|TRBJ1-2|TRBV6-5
CATGVPPNYGYTF
TGTGCCACCGGGGTGCCTCCTAACTATGGCTACACCTTC
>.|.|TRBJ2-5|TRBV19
CASTERGTQYF
TGTGCCAGTACCGAACGAGGGACCCAGTACTTC
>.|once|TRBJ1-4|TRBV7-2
CASSPRGGQKLFF
TGTGCCAGCAGCCCCCGCGGAGGGCAAAAACTGTTTTTT
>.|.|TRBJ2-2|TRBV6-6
CASSIPTDTGELFF
TGTGCCAGCAGCATTCCGACAGACACCGGGGAGCTGTTTTTT
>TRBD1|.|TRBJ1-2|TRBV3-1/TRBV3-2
CASSRVQGFDGYTF
TGTGCCAGCAGCCGGGTACAGGGGTTCGATGGCTACACCTTC
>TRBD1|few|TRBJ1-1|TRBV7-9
CASRPGQGMNTEAFF
TGTGCCAGCAGACCGGGACAGGGTATGAACACTGAAGCTTTCTTT
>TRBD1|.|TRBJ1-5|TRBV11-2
CASSLGRGPLEPQHF
TGTGCCAGCAGCTTAGGCAGGGGGCCCCTTGAGCCCCAGCATTTT
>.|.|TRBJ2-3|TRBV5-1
CASSLAASFTDTQYF
TGCGCCAGCAGCTTGGCCGCGTCGTTCACAGATACGCAGTATTTT
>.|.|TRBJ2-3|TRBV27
CASRPGGRTDTQYF
TGTGCCAGCCGCCCGGGGGGCCGCACAGATACGCAGTATTTT
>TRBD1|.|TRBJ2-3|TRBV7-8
CASSPRSGTGGADTQYF
TGTGCCAGCAGCCCCAGAAGCGGGACAGGGGGCGCGGATACGCAGTATTTT
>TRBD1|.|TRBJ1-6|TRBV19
CASSPRDRETSYNSPLHF
TGTGCCAGTAGTCCCCGGGACAGGGAAACCTCCTATAATTCACCCCTCCACTTT
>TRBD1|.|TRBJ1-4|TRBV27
CASRPTGSTNEKLFF
TGTGCCAGCAGACCGACAGGGTCAACTAATGAAAAACTGTTTTTT
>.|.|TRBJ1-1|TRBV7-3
CASSSDRDTEAFF
TGTGCCAGCAGCTCCGACAGAGACACTGAAGCTTTCTTT
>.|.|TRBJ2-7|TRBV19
CASSVSGSQGGQYF
TGTGCCAGTAGCGTCAGCGGGAGCCAGGGGGGGCAGTACTTC
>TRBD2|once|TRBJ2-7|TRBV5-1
CASSLGTSGVAVSYEQYF
TGCGCCAGCAGCTTGGGGACTAGCGGTGTAGCGGTCTCCTACGAGCAGTACTTC
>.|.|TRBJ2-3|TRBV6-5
CASRRDTDTQYF
TGTGCCAGCAGGCGGGACACAGATACGCAGTATTTT
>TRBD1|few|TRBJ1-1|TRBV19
CASSNRGRTIMNTEAFF
TGTGCCAGTAGTAACAGGGGGCGGACTATCATGAACACTGAAGCTTTCTTT
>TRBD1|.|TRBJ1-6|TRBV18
CASSSSRQGLRNSPLHF
TGTGCCAGCTCCTCATCCCGACAGGGACTGAGGAATTCACCCCTCCACTTT
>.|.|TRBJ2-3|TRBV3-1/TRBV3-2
CASSQDQATDTQYF
TGTGCCAGCAGCCAAGATCAAGCGACAGATACGCAGTATTTT
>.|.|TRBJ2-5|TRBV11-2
CASSLDLPSGETQYF
TGTGCCAGCAGCTTAGATCTACCCAGCGGGGAGACCCAGTACTTC
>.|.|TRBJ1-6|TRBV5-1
CASSKDRQAPLHF
TGCGCCAGCAGCAAAGACCGCCAGGCACCCCTCCACTTT
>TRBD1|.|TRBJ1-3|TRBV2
CASSDSGQGGLGDTIYF
TGTGCCAGCAGTGACTCGGGACAGGGGGGACTTGGCGACACCATATATTTT
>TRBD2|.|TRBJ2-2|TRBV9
CASSAGGLTGELFF
TGTGCCAGCAGCGCGGGGGGGCTAACCGGGGAGCTGTTTTTT
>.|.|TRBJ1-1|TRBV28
CASFGERRTEAFF
TGTGCCAGCTTCGGGGAAAGGAGGACTGAAGCTTTCTTT
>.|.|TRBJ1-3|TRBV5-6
CASSSPTGGNTIYF
TGTGCCAGCAGCAGCCCGACAGGCGGAAACACCATATATTTT
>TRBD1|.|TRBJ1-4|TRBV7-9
CASSEGQANEKLFF
TGTGCCAGCAGCGAGGGACAGGCTAATGAAAAACTGTTTTTT
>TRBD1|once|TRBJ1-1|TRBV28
CASSLSGQGGAFF
TGTGCCAGCAGTTTATCAGGACAGGGAGGAGCTTTCTTT
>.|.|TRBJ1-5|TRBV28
CASRLNSNQPQHF
TGTGCCAGCAGACTTAATAGCAATCAGCCCCAGCATTTT
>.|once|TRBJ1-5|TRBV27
CASSLWLGQPQHF
TGTGCCAGCAGTTTATGGCTCGGGCAGCCCCAGCATTTT
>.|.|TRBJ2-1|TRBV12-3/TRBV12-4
CASSSGGGTAQFF
TGTGCCAGCAGTTCTGGGGGGGGCACTGCGCAGTTCTTC
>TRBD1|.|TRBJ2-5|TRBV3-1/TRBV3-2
CASSPLTGGRETQYF
TGTGCCAGCAGCCCCCTGACAGGGGGCCGAGAGACCCAGTACTTC
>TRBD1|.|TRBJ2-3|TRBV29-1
CSVEGPDRGRTDTQYF
TGCAGCGTTGAAGGGCCGGACAGGGGGCGCACAGATACGCAGTATTTT
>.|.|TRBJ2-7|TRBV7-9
CASSSDARNEQYF
TGTGCCAGCAGCTCCGACGCTAGGAACGAGCAGTACTTC
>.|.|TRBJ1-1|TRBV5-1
CASSLKLGAQAFF
TGCGCCAGCAGCTTGAAGTTGGGAGCTCAAGCTTTCTTT
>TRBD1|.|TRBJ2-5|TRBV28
CASSLGQFAETQYF
TGTGCCAGCAGTTTGGGACAGTTTGCAGAGACCCAGTACTTC
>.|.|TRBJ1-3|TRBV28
CASRAGSGTGNTIYF
TGTGCCAGCAGGGCCGGCAGCGGAACTGGAAACACCATATATTTT
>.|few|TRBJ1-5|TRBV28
CASSLTDSSNQPQHF
TGTGCCAGCAGTTTGACCGACAGTAGCAATCAGCCCCAGCATTTT
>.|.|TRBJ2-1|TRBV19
CASNGGGNEQFF
TGTGCCAGTAACGGTGGGGGGAATGAGCAGTTCTTC
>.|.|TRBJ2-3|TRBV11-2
CASSSLLGPRGGTQYF
TGTGCCAGCAGCTCTCTACTAGGCCCAAGAGGTGGTACGCAGTATTTT
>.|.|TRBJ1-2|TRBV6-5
CASSYRENYGYTF
TGTGCCAGCAGTTACAGAGAGAACTATGGCTACACCTTC
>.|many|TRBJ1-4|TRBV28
CASSTGLNEKLFF
TGTGCCAGCTCGACAGGACTTAATGAAAAACTGTTTTTT